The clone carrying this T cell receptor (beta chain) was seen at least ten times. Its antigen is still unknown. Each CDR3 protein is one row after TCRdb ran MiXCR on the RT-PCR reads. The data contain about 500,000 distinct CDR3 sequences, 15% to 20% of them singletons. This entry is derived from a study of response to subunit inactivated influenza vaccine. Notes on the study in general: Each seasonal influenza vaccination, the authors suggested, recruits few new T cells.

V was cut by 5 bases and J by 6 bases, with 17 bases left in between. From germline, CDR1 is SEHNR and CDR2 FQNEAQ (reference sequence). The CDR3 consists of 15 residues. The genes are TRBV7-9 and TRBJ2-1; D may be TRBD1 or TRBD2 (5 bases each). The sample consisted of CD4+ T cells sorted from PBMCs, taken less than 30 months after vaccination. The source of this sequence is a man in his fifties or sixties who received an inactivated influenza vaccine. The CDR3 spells CASSNRDLPSNEQFF. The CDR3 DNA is TGTGCCAGCAGCAACCGGGACCTACCTTCCAATGAGCAGTTCTTC.